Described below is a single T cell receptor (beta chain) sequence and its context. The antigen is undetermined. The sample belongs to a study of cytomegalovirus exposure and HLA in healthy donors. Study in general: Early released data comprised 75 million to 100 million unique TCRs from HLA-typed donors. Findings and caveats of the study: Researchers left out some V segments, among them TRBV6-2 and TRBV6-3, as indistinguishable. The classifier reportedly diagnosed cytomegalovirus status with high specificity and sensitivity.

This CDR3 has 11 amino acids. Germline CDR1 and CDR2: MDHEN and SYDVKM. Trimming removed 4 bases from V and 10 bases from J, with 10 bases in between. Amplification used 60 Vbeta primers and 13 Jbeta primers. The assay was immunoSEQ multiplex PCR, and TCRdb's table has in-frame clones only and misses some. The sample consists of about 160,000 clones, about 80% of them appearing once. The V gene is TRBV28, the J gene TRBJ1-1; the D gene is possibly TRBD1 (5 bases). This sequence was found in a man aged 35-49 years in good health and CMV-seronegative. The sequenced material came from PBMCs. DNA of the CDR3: TGTGCCAGCAGTTCCAGGGTTGTAGCTTTCTTT. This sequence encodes CASSSRVVAFF.